This T cell receptor beta chain was documented in a study of immune evolution from preneoplasia to lung adenocarcinoma. Whole-study findings and limits: Later-stage lesions seemingly showed higher T cell density and diversity than normal lung. Normal lung had the highest top T cell clone frequencies.

Of note for this clone: Its antigen is not identified.

Patient tissue came from resections in Japan or China, 2014–2017. The protocol was immunoSEQ multiplex PCR, while the TCRdb copy is restricted to in-frame clones and leaves out a portion. The sample has about 2,500 clones, more than 60% seen once; the top ten hold around 15%. Germline-derived CDR1 and CDR2 are ENHRY and SYGVKD. V was clipped by 3 bases and J by 11 bases, with 12 bases between them. The CDR3 is 12 amino acids. The receptor's source is a person between 70 and 80 years old with lung adenocarcinoma. Sequencing used FFPE adjacent normal lung tissue. The J gene is TRBJ2-3, the V gene TRBV10-3; D is perhaps TRBD1 or TRBD2 (5 bases each). CDR3 residues: CAISDGGTGQYF. DNA of the CDR3: TGTGCCATCAGTGATGGGGGTACGGGGCAGTATTTT.